These 31 T cell receptor beta chains share one sample of origin, sequenced in a study of blood T cell repertoires in COVID-19. Method: immunoSEQ multiplex PCR; TCRdb's copy keeps in-frame clones and lacks some. The table shows 100,000 to 150,000 clones, with around 89% occurring only once. Sequenced sample: peripheral blood. All receptors derive from a man aged 55-75 years with COVID-19, enrolled during active disease.

The J gene is TRBJ1-5, the V gene TRBV2; D remains ambiguous. This CDR3 comprises 13 residues. The germline V gene encodes CDR1 SNHLY and CDR2 FYNNEI. Trimming stripped 5 bases from V and 6 bases from J, with 11 bases between. CDR3 residues: CASSSLSGQPQHF. CDR3 in DNA: TGTGCCAGCAGTTCCCTAAGTGGTCAGCCCCAGCATTTT.

The chain employs TRBV19 and TRBJ2-1; 13 bases align to TRBD2. Germline V gene sequence: CDR1 LNHDA, CDR2 SQIVND (reference sequence). The length of the CDR3 is 15 residues. V lost 9 bases to trimming and J lost 3 bases; unmatched junction nucleotides: 5. The CDR3 coding sequence is TGTGCCAGCGAGACTAGCGGGGGGTTCTACAATGAGCAGTTCTTC. It is translated as CASETSGGFYNEQFF. The entire variable domain, with the rest obtained from reference TRBV19 and TRBJ2-1, is as follows: DGGITQSPKYLFRKEGQNVTLSCEQNLNHDAMYWYRQDPGQGLRLIYYSQIVNDFQKGDIAEGYSVSREKKESFPLTVTSAQKNPTAFYLCASETSGGFYNEQFFGPGTRLTVL.

The chain combines TRBV3-1 (or the pseudogene TRBV3-2) with TRBJ2-1; 13 bases align to TRBD2. Germline-derived CDR1 and CDR2 are LGHDT and YNNKEL (reference sequence). V shed 3 bases and J 0 bases; nucleotides not matched to a gene: 11. This CDR3 has 20 amino acids. Written as DNA, the CDR3 is TGTGCCAGCAGCCATATGGGGACTAGCGGGATCCCTCACTCCTACAATGAGCAGTTCTTC. Amino acid sequence: CASSHMGTSGIPHSYNEQFF.

This chain joins TRBV10-3 and TRBJ2-7, with 7 nucleotides matching TRBD1. CDR1 ENHRY and CDR2 SYGVKD come from the germline V gene. CDR3 size: 14 residues. V lost 4 bases and J lost 0; bases outside the gene matches: 3. CDR3 DNA: TGTGCCATCAGTGGGGCAGGGGGCTCCTACGAGCAGTACTTC. Its protein product is CAISGAGGSYEQYF.

This clone has just one count. The chain employs TRBV18 and TRBJ1-1, with D perhaps TRBD1 (5 bases). V dropped 3 bases and J dropped 1 base, with 9 bases sitting between them. Germline CDR1 reads KGHSH; CDR2 reads LQKENI. The CDR3 covers 14 residues. The CDR3 bases are TGTGCCAGCTCACCGGGACTTTGGAACACTGAAGCTTTCTTT. This translates into CASSPGLWNTEAFF.

This chain joins TRBV6-5 and TRBJ1-4; 8 bases are a match to TRBD1. Trimming at V came to 6 bases and at J to 7 bases, leaving 10 bases not matched to a gene. The CDR3 contains 15 residues. Germline CDR1 is MNHEY and CDR2 is SVGAGI. The CDR3 spells CASRPVWTGSEKLFF. In DNA form, the CDR3 reads TGTGCCAGCAGACCGGTTTGGACAGGGAGTGAAAAACTGTTTTTT.

The V call is TRBV5-4, the J call TRBJ1-4; TRBD1 agrees at 7 bases. CDR1 is SGHNT, CDR2 YYREEE, per germline (reference sequence). The trim removed 0 bases at V and 5 bases at J, leaving 7 bases unmatched. This CDR3 contains 16 residues. The CDR3 region has the DNA TGTGCCAGCAGCTTGGGGGGCCGGACAGGAAATGAAAAACTGTTTTTT. Its protein product is CASSLGGRTGNEKLFF.

This clone was recorded only once. This rearrangement joins TRBV6-5 to TRBJ2-7, with 9 bases that match TRBD1. From germline, CDR1 is MNHEY and CDR2 SVGAGI. The CDR3 sequence is 14 residues long. V gave up 6 bases and J gave up 2 bases; unmatched junction bases: 5. CDR3 amino acids: CASSGGQGTYEQYF. The CDR3 coding sequence is TGTGCCAGCAGCGGGGGACAGGGCACCTACGAGCAGTACTTC.

The chain combines TRBV19 with TRBJ1-2; the match to TRBD1 covers 8 bases. The CDR3 spans 13 residues. J was trimmed by 5 bases and V by 5 bases; bases with no gene match: 4. Germline assignment: CDR1 LNHDA and CDR2 SQIVND (reference sequence). The CDR3 region has the DNA TGTGCCAGTAGTTCGGACAGGGAGTATGGCTACACCTTC. Its translation is CASSSDREYGYTF.

The gene calls are TRBV28 and TRBJ1-1; D uncertain. CDR1 and CDR2 (germline): MDHEN, SYDVKM. Trimming removed 2 bases at V and 1 base at J, with 5 bases between. The CDR3 loop spans 13 amino acids. This chain's CDR3 is CASSLVGNTEAFF. For the CDR3, the DNA is TGTGCCAGCAGTTTAGTCGGGAACACTGAAGCTTTCTTT.

The rearrangement links TRBV12-3 or TRBV12-4 to TRBJ2-3; no clear D gene. The length of the CDR3 is 13 residues. V was clipped by 8 bases and J by 2 bases, with 11 bases between them. The CDR3, as DNA: TGTGCCAGCCGAGCTCCCCCCACAGATACGCAGTATTTT. Translation: CASRAPPTDTQYF.

The chain employs TRBV19 and TRBJ2-7, with 10 positions matching TRBD2. CDR1 LNHDA and CDR2 SQIVND come from the germline V gene (reference sequence). Trimming at V came to 6 bases and at J to 7 bases, leaving 6 bases not matched to a gene. The CDR3 contains 13 residues. The CDR3 sequence is CASRLAGAREQYF. CDR3 coding DNA: TGTGCCAGTAGGCTAGCGGGGGCCCGGGAGCAGTACTTC.

The genes are TRBV4-1 and TRBJ2-5, with D perhaps TRBD1 (5 bases). The germline V gene has CDR1 MGHRA and CDR2 YSYEKL. The CDR3 length is 16 residues. V lost 0 bases and J 1 base, leaving 12 bases between the germline ends. The CDR3 sequence: CASSQEPRTTQETQYF. In DNA form, the CDR3 reads TGCGCCAGCAGCCAAGAACCGAGGACAACCCAAGAGACCCAGTACTTC.

The rearrangement joins TRBV11-2 to TRBJ2-5, with D possibly being TRBD2 (6 bases). The ends were cut back, 2 bases at V and 3 bases at J, with 10 bases in the middle. Germline CDR1 SGHAT, CDR2 FQNNGV. CDR3 size: 14 residues. In DNA, the CDR3 is TGTGCCAGCAGCTTAAATTGGGGGGAAGAGACCCAGTACTTC. This gives the protein CASSLNWGEETQYF.

This clone was observed a few times. V and J are TRBV24-1 and TRBJ1-2, with D possibly TRBD1 on 5 matching bases. V gave up 3 bases and J gave up 4 bases, with 17 bases separating them. The CDR3 extends over 16 amino acids. From germline, CDR1 is KGHDR and CDR2 SFDVKD. In DNA form, the CDR3 reads TGTGCCACCAGTGATCCCAGGGTACTGGTCCTCTATGGCTACACCTTC. Translating gives CATSDPRVLVLYGYTF.

V gene TRBV11-1 combines with J gene TRBJ2-7; 8 nucleotides agree with TRBD1. Trimming took 6 bases from V and 5 from J; bases not matched to a gene: 9. This CDR3 is built from 14 residues. Germline V gives CDR1 SGHAT, CDR2 FQDESV (reference sequence). The DNA for the CDR3 is TGTGCCAGCAGTCGAGACAGGGGAGGCGACGAGCAGTACTTC. Translating it yields CASSRDRGGDEQYF.

The CDR3 protein is CATSDWRQGAGYGYTF. The CDR3 nucleotides read TGTGCCACCAGTGATTGGAGACAGGGGGCCGGCTATGGCTACACCTTC. This rearrangement joins TRBV24-1 to TRBJ1-2; 10 positions match TRBD1. Germline CDR1 KGHDR, CDR2 SFDVKD. V shed 2 bases and J 4 bases; nucleotides not matched to a gene: 6. There are 16 residues in the CDR3.

This clone was observed once. V is TRBV20-1 and J is TRBJ2-3, with unresolved D. This CDR3 region has 13 residues. CDR1 is DFQATT, CDR2 SNEGSKA, per germline (reference sequence). V was pared by 3 bases and J by 6 bases, with 13 bases between. Here the CDR3 DNA reads TGCAGTGCTAGTTTCCGTTCTGAGGATACGCAGTATTTT. Amino acids: CSASFRSEDTQYF.

The gene calls are TRBV18 and TRBJ2-7; 8 bases are a match to TRBD2. V shed 6 bases, J shed 2 bases, and the junction held 6 bases outside the gene matches. Germline values: CDR1 KGHSH, CDR2 LQKENI. The CDR3 runs to 14 residues. The CDR3 bases are TGTGCCAGCTCGCTAAGGGGACTAGCCTACGAGCAGTACTTC. It codes for CASSLRGLAYEQYF.

The V and J genes are TRBV6-5 and TRBJ1-2, with D tentatively TRBD1 (5 bases). Germline values: CDR1 MNHEY, CDR2 SVGAGI. V lost 6 bases to trimming and J lost 4 bases, with 12 bases between them. This CDR3 has 13 residues. In DNA form, the CDR3 reads TGTGCCAGCAGACCCGACAGCAGCTATGGCTACACCTTC. This codes for CASRPDSSYGYTF.

The V and J genes are TRBV10-3 and TRBJ2-3; 8 bases match TRBD2. V lost 8 bases, J lost 1 base, and 8 bases stayed unmatched. Per germline, CDR1 ENHRY and CDR2 SYGVKD. The CDR3 sequence is 15 residues long. CDR3 amino acids: CAISEGSGGTDTQYF. The CDR3 DNA sequence: TGTGCCATCTCTGAGGGTAGCGGGGGCACAGATACGCAGTATTTT.

Here the CDR3 reads CASRSGTSGGNEQFF. DNA for the CDR3: TGTGCCAGCAGGAGCGGGACTAGCGGGGGGAATGAGCAGTTCTTC. The genes are TRBV6-4 and TRBJ2-1; 15 nucleotides match TRBD2. The germline gives CDR1 MRHNA, CDR2 SNTAGT. CDR3 size: 15 residues. V was pared by 6 bases and J by 7 bases, with 4 bases of the junction left unmatched.

The rearrangement uses TRBV4-3 and TRBJ1-5; D not certain. Germline lookup yields CDR1 LGHNA and CDR2 YSLEER. The CDR3 covers 15 residues. V lost 1 base and J 2 bases, leaving 9 bases between the germline ends. For the CDR3, the DNA is TGCGCCAGCAGCCAAGCCCCGGGTGGCAATCAGCCCCAGCATTTT. As protein: CASSQAPGGNQPQHF.

V is TRBV9 and J is TRBJ1-5, with TRBD1 matching over 7 bases. The CDR3 loop spans 16 amino acids. After removal of 4 bases from V and 9 bases from J, the junction contained 16 bases not matched to a gene. The germline gives CDR1 SGDLS, CDR2 YYNGEE. The CDR3 spells CASSSRDSNQGGPQHF. The CDR3 DNA reads TGTGCCAGCAGCAGCCGGGACAGTAACCAAGGGGGGCCCCAGCATTTT. Together with reference TRBV9 and TRBJ1-5, the CDR3 gives the full variable domain: DSGVTQTPKHLITATGQRVTLRCSPRSGDLSVYWYQQSLDQGLQFLIQYYNGEERAKGNILERFSAQQFPDLHSELNLSSLELGDSALYFCASSSRDSNQGGPQHFGDGTRLSIL.

The genes are TRBV28 and TRBJ2-7; TRBD2 aligns across 8 bases. Germline-derived CDR1 and CDR2 are MDHEN and SYDVKM. There are 17 residues in the CDR3. With V trimmed by 2 bases and J by 0 bases, 9 bases remained unmatched. The DNA of the CDR3 is TGTGCCAGCAGTTTAGCTTTCCCGGGGGGGACCTCCTACGAGCAGTACTTC. Protein sequence: CASSLAFPGGTSYEQYF.

The rearrangement links TRBV5-4 to TRBJ2-5; D is perhaps TRBD2 (6 bases). V lost 2 bases to trimming and J lost 1 base, with 9 bases between them. CDR1 is SGHNT and CDR2 is YYREEE in the germline V gene (reference sequence). The CDR3 is 14 amino acids. The CDR3 DNA reads as TGTGCCAGCAGCTTCGCGGGGCCCCAAGAGACCCAGTACTTC. This translates into CASSFAGPQETQYF.

The chain links TRBV6-5 to TRBJ1-1, with D unresolved. This CDR3 is built from 15 residues. CDR1 is MNHEY, CDR2 SVGAGI, per germline. Trimming took 1 base from V and 1 from J, leaving 10 bases between them. The CDR3 sequence is CASSYFSNRNTEAFF. DNA of the CDR3: TGTGCCAGCAGTTACTTTTCAAACAGGAACACTGAAGCTTTCTTT.

The chain couples TRBV19 to TRBJ2-3; 9 positions match TRBD2. The CDR3 loop spans 14 amino acids. After removal of 6 bases from V and 4 bases from J, the junction contained 5 bases not matched to a gene. Germline values: CDR1 LNHDA, CDR2 SQIVND (reference sequence). The CDR3 DNA sequence: TGTGCCAGTAGCTCTAGCGGGGTGGCAGATACGCAGTATTTT. Its translation: CASSSSGVADTQYF.

The chain combines TRBV27 with TRBJ2-3; 8 positions agree with TRBD1. The V and J ends lost 1 base and 1 base, in that order; junction bases with no gene match: 4. In germline, CDR1 is MNHEY, CDR2 SMNVEV (reference sequence). This CDR3 is built from 16 residues. CDR3 in DNA: TGTGCCAGCAGTTTATGGGTGACAGGGGGCACAGATACGCAGTATTTT. Its protein product is CASSLWVTGGTDTQYF.

This clone was recorded a few times. V is TRBV27 and J is TRBJ2-7; the match to TRBD1 covers 7 bases. The V gene end was trimmed by 0 bases and the J gene end by 0 bases; junction bases not matched to a gene: 2. From germline, CDR1 is MNHEY and CDR2 SMNVEV (reference sequence). The CDR3 consists of 15 residues. CDR3 residues: CASSLSQGVSYEQYF. The CDR3 DNA follows: TGTGCCAGCAGTTTATCCCAGGGGGTCTCCTACGAGCAGTACTTC.

This chain links TRBV19 with TRBJ2-1; TRBD2 matches 8 bases. Germline trimming cut 5 bases from V and 7 bases from J; bases unmatched to any gene: 10. The CDR3 is 15 residues long. Germline values: CDR1 LNHDA, CDR2 SQIVND (reference sequence). CDR3 bases: TGTGCCAGTAGTGGAGCGGGGGCTCAGGGGAATGAGCAGTTCTTC. Protein sequence: CASSGAGAQGNEQFF.